The clone carrying this T cell receptor beta chain was found a few times. Its antigen is undetermined. This record belongs to a study of cytomegalovirus exposure and HLA in healthy donors. The CDR3 contains 19 residues. V was trimmed by 2 bases and J by 0 bases, leaving 19 bases between them. Germline CDR1 is SGHVS and CDR2 is FQNEAQ. Findings and caveats of the study: Most TCR sequences were uncommon, yet certain public TCRs appeared in many donors. In vitro assays verified that three CMV-associated chains recognized CMV antigens specifically. A later examination showed that TCR association rates differed by HLA locus, with DRB1 most and HLA-C fewest.

The PCR used 60 Vbeta and 13 Jbeta primers. Only in-frame clones appear in the TCRdb table, and some are missing; sequencing was by immunoSEQ multiplex PCR. The table has 75,000 to 100,000 clones, 70% to 85% seen once; the top ten hold under 10%. The clonotype was recovered from a man aged 55-75 years in good health and CMV-seronegative. Material: PBMCs. This sequence joins TRBV7-8 and TRBJ2-2, with D possibly matching TRBD2 (6 bases). CDR3 region: CASSLRFLSTRPNTGELFF. The CDR3 nucleotides read TGTGCCAGCAGCTTACGGTTTTTGTCGACTAGGCCGAACACCGGGGAGCTGTTTTTT.